A selection of T cell receptor beta chains follows, all from one sample in a study of cytomegalovirus exposure and HLA in healthy donors. Some clones are missing from TCRdb's copy, which holds only in-frame ones; the method was immunoSEQ multiplex PCR. The profile shows about 43,000 clones, under 60% of them singletons. The sample consisted of PBMCs. These receptor sequences come from a man in his fifties or sixties in good health and CMV-seronegative. CDR3s include the opening cysteine and the closing phenylalanine or tryptophan. A D gene is named only where the DNA matches it firmly. Expanded clones get a size class; other rows say once, few or many, or leave the size out.

TRBV2	TRBJ2-7	NA	NA	TGTGCCAGCAGCACAGGCCCCGAGGGGACTGAGCAGTACTTC	CASSTGPEGTEQYF
TRBV25-1	TRBJ1-2	once	NA	TGTGCCAGCAGTTCCTCAGGGACACAGGTAGTGAGTGGCTACACCTTC	CASSSSGTQVVSGYTF
TRBV5-1	TRBJ1-2	NA	TRBD1	TGCGCCAGCAGCCCAGACCGACAGGGAAGCTATGGCTACACCTTC	CASSPDRQGSYGYTF
TRBV5-6	TRBJ2-7	NA	NA	TGTGCCAGCAGCTCCCGGGGCTCCTACGAGCAGTACTTC	CASSSRGSYEQYF
TRBV19	TRBJ2-5	NA	NA	TGTGCCAGTAGTATAGGGCCGCTGGAGACCCAGTACTTC	CASSIGPLETQYF
TRBV5-4	TRBJ2-5	NA	NA	TGTGCCAGCAACAGGGCGGGTAACCAAGAGACCCAGTACTTC	CASNRAGNQETQYF
TRBV5-1	TRBJ2-5	NA	TRBD1	TGCGCCAGTTGTAGACAGGGGAGTTTCTCCGAGACCCAGTACTTC	CASCRQGSFSETQYF
TRBV30	TRBJ2-3	few	TRBD2	TGTGCCTGGAGTGTAGAGCTAGCGGGAGTAGGAGATACGCAGTATTTT	CAWSVELAGVGDTQYF
TRBV28	TRBJ2-1	few	TRBD1	TGTGCCAGCAGTTTATTAAAGGGACAGGGTAACCATGAGCAGTTCTTC	CASSLLKGQGNHEQFF
TRBV5-1	TRBJ2-6	few	NA	TGCGCCAGCAGCTTGGGCCTACTGACTGGGGCCAACGTCCTGACTTTC	CASSLGLLTGANVLTF
TRBV7-2	TRBJ1-5	NA	TRBD1	TGTGCCAGCAGCCGGGACAGGTGGGGCAATCAGCCCCAGCATTTT	CASSRDRWGNQPQHF